The sequence of this T cell receptor (beta chain) was determined in a study of blood T cell repertoires in COVID-19. V lost 3 bases to trimming and J lost 0 bases, with 8 bases between them. CDR1 is LGHDT and CDR2 is YNNKEL in the germline V gene (reference sequence). The CDR3 spans 15 residues. Repertoires were generated with immunoSEQ multiplex PCR, while TCRdb's copy carries only in-frame clones and drops some. The sample holds 20,000 to 25,000 clones, about 87% seen once. Sequenced sample: peripheral blood. The rearrangement joins TRBV3-1 (or the pseudogene TRBV3-2) to TRBJ2-2; TRBD1 is a possible D gene (6 bases). The receptor's source is a woman of 80 years or more with active COVID-19. This CDR3 is CASSQAGANTGELFF. CDR3 coding DNA: TGTGCCAGCAGCCAGGCAGGGGCGAACACCGGGGAGCTGTTTTTT.